The 16 T cell receptor beta chains reported below all come from one sample, sequenced in a study of T cell clusters in autoimmune cytopenias. One tube held mixed TRB-A and TRB-B primer pools for touch-down PCR. TCRdb reprocessed the multiplex PCR reads, keeping one entry per CDR3 protein, no DNA. The sample includes approximately 10,000 distinct CDR3 sequences. TRB was amplified from around 0.25 ug of peripheral blood genomic DNA per sample. The sample consisted of peripheral blood. The receptors stem from a human donor with an autoimmune cytopenia or autoimmune hepatitis (not recorded which).

In terms of frequency, this clonotype is medium-sized. The V and J genes are TRBV27 and TRBJ2-6; the D call of TRBD1 rests on TCRdb alone, since no DNA is present to check it. CDR1 is MNHEY, CDR2 SMNVEV, per germline (reference sequence). The CDR3 consists of 21 residues. The CDR3 sequence: CASTPWGQGAIHPSGANVLTF.

This clonotype is medium-sized by frequency. V usage is TRBV18 and J usage is TRBJ1-1. Germline V CDR1 and CDR2: KGHSH, LQKENI. This CDR3 region has 15 residues. The chain's CDR3 is CASSPRVDLNTEAFF.

This chain uses TRBV29-1 with TRBJ1-5; TCRdb gives TRBD1 as the D gene, but with no DNA this cannot be confirmed. The CDR3 consists of 13 residues. The V gene's germline CDR1 is SQVTM and CDR2 ANQGSEA. CDR3: CSVCRDTNQPQHF.

This clonotype is medium-sized by frequency. The CDR3 loop reads CSVVKGIGYEQYF. The chain recombines TRBV29-1 with TRBJ2-7; TCRdb selects TRBD1, and the lack of DNA leaves this call unchecked. CDR3 length equals 13 residues. Germline V gene data show CDR1 as SQVTM and CDR2 as ANQGSEA.

This clonotype shows up as medium-sized (0.01 to 0.1%) by frequency. The rearrangement joins TRBV12-3 or TRBV12-4 to TRBJ2-7; no DNA is available, so the TRBD1 call from TCRdb remains unchecked. The CDR3 is made up of 13 amino acids. CDR3 protein: CASGPPGNYEQYF.

The rearrangement uses TRBV27 and TRBJ2-7; the D call of TRBD1 rests on TCRdb alone, since no DNA is present to check it. Per the germline V gene, CDR1 is MNHEY and CDR2 is SMNVEV (reference sequence). The CDR3 is 15 residues long. The chain's CDR3 is CASSYSGTAQWEQYF.

The gene calls are TRBV6-6 and TRBJ1-4; TCRdb returns TRBD1, unconfirmable since there is no DNA. The CDR3 is 13 amino acids. Germline values: CDR1 MNHNY, CDR2 SVGAGI (reference sequence). The CDR3 reads CASRDREDEKLFF.

This clonotype registers medium-sized by frequency. The genes are TRBV10-3 and TRBJ2-1; the D call from TCRdb, TRBD2, cannot be confirmed without DNA. Per germline, CDR1 ENHRY and CDR2 SYGVKD. This CDR3 spans 15 amino acids. CDR3 in amino acids: CAISESTSGRVEQFF.

This clonotype is deemed medium-sized by its frequency. The gene calls are TRBV6-5 and TRBJ2-7; TCRdb indicates TRBD2, and absent DNA this call remains unverified. Germline V gives CDR1 MNHEY, CDR2 SVGAGI. CDR3 length: 14 amino acids. This chain's CDR3 is CASYSSGRPYEQYF.

The V gene is TRBV13, the J gene TRBJ2-5. Per the germline V gene, CDR1 is PRHDT and CDR2 is FYEKMQ (reference sequence). This CDR3 has 14 residues. The CDR3 loop reads CASSLGRRQETQYF.

This chain links TRBV24-1 with TRBJ2-3. There are 12 residues in the CDR3. Germline V gene data show CDR1 as KGHDR and CDR2 as SFDVKD. CDR3 residues: CATGRGTDTQYF.

The chain joins TRBV6-5 to TRBJ1-5; checking the TCRdb D call of TRBD1 is not possible without DNA. This CDR3 spans 14 amino acids. CDR1 is MNHEY and CDR2 is SVGAGI in the germline V gene. The CDR3 here is CASRPQGYGQPQHF.

This rearrangement joins TRBV6-5 to TRBJ2-2; TCRdb proposes TRBD1, but this gene call is untestable without DNA. Germline CDR1 MNHEY, CDR2 SVGAGI. The CDR3 length is 14 residues. The CDR3: CAIRDRDHTGELFF.

This chain joins TRBV27 and TRBJ1-2; TCRdb selects TRBD1, and the lack of DNA leaves this call unchecked. The CDR3 is made up of 12 amino acids. CDR1 MNHEY and CDR2 SMNVEV come from the germline V gene (reference sequence). The CDR3 loop reads CASGGQGNGYTF.

This clonotype shows up as medium-sized by frequency. The chain recombines TRBV19 with TRBJ1-1. Germline V gene data show CDR1 as LNHDA and CDR2 as SQIVND (reference sequence). The CDR3 contains 13 residues. This chain's CDR3 is CASSKGMNTEAFF.

According to its frequency, this clonotype is medium-sized. The chain links TRBV7-6 to TRBJ2-1; TCRdb's D call, TRBD1, is unchecked because there is no DNA. CDR1 is SGHVS, CDR2 FNYEAQ, per germline. This CDR3 contains 15 residues. CDR3: CASSSTQDQYNEQFF.